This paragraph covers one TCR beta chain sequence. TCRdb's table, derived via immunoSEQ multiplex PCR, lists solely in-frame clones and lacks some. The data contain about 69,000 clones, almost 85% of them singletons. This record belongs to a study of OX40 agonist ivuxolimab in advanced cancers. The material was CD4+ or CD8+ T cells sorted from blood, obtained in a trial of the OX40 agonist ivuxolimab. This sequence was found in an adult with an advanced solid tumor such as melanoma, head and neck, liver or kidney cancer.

CDR3 residues: CASSPVSGTGNYGYTF. DNA for the CDR3: TGTGCCAGCAGCCCCGTGTCAGGGACGGGCAACTATGGCTACACCTTC. The chain couples TRBV7-3 to TRBJ1-2; maybe TRBD1 (5 bases). Trimming removed 5 bases from V and 2 bases from J, with 18 bases in between. CDR3 length: 16 amino acids. The germline V gene has CDR1 SGHTA and CDR2 FQGTGA.